The 26 T cell receptor beta chains below come from one sample, sequenced in a study of cytomegalovirus exposure and HLA in healthy donors. The PCR used 60 Vbeta and 13 Jbeta primers. Method: immunoSEQ multiplex PCR; TCRdb's copy keeps in-frame clones and lacks some. The sample shows roughly 300,000 clones, 70% to 90% of them seen only once. Source material: PBMCs. The receptors here all came from a man aged 35 to 55 in good health and CMV-seropositive.

The chain links TRBV5-6 to TRBJ1-5; 7 nucleotides line up with TRBD1. The CDR3 is 15 residues long. From germline, CDR1 is SGHDT and CDR2 YYEEEE. V dropped 4 bases and J dropped 1; count of bases not matched to a gene: 5. The CDR3 coding sequence is TGTGCCAGCAGCCCCGGACAGGAGAGCAATCAGCCCCAGCATTTT. Its protein is CASSPGQESNQPQHF.

This clone was observed once. This rearrangement joins TRBV7-2 to TRBJ2-2; D is possibly TRBD1 (6 bases). This CDR3 comprises 15 residues. Trimming removed 4 bases at V and 0 bases at J, with 9 bases between. Germline CDR1 and CDR2: SGHTA and FQGNSA. The DNA of the CDR3 is TGTGCCAGCAGCTGGGGACATCCGAACACCGGGGAGCTGTTTTTT. Amino acid sequence: CASSWGHPNTGELFF.

The chain carries TRBV18 and TRBJ2-7; 8 bases are a match to TRBD1. Unmatched junction bases numbered 4, after V lost 6 bases and J lost 3 bases. Germline CDR1 reads KGHSH; CDR2 reads LQKENI. This CDR3 comprises 13 residues. CDR3 sequence: CASSQTGDYEQYF. CDR3 coding DNA: TGTGCCAGCTCGCAGACAGGGGACTACGAGCAGTACTTC. Complete variable domain (other parts from reference TRBV18 and TRBJ2-7): NAGVMQNPRHLVRRRGQEARLRCSPMKGHSHVYWYRQLPEEGLKFMVYLQKENIIDESGMPKERFSAEFPKEGPSILRIQQVVRGDSAAYFCASSQTGDYEQYFGPGTRLTVT.

This chain uses TRBV4-1 with TRBJ2-7, with D maybe TRBD2 (6 bases). V was cut by 0 bases and J by 0 bases, with 15 bases left in between. CDR1 and CDR2 from the germline V gene are MGHRA and YSYEKL. This CDR3 has 17 amino acids. Here the CDR3 reads CASSQDSGAASSYEQYF. In nucleotides, the CDR3 is TGCGCCAGCAGCCAAGATAGCGGAGCCGCCAGCTCCTACGAGCAGTACTTC.

Note on this clone: Other DNA sequences in the same sample also yield this CDR3. The chain has TRBV29-1 and TRBJ2-2, with D tentatively TRBD1 (6 bases). V gave up 3 bases and J gave up 2 bases, with 7 bases separating them. Looked up from germline, CDR1 is SQVTM and CDR2 is ANQGSEA. The CDR3 spans 13 residues. DNA for the CDR3: TGCAGCGTTGACAGGGGTAACACCGGGGAGCTGTTTTTT. Amino acids: CSVDRGNTGELFF.

Only one count was recorded for this clone. The rearrangement uses TRBV15 and TRBJ2-1; 13 bases agree with TRBD2. There are 21 residues in the CDR3. Looked up from germline, CDR1 is LNHNV and CDR2 is YYDKDF (reference sequence). The junction had 19 bases not matched to a gene; V was cut back by 4 bases and J by 4 bases. DNA of the CDR3: TGTGCCACCAGCAAGAGTCTGGGACTAGCGGGACAGGGGAGGGGGTACAATGAGCAGTTCTTC. Its translation: CATSKSLGLAGQGRGYNEQFF.

V and J are TRBV18 and TRBJ1-1, with D perhaps matching TRBD1 (6 bases). Germline loops: CDR1 KGHSH, CDR2 LQKENI. V was shortened by 3 bases and J by 3 bases, with 14 bases between the two germline ends. The CDR3 is 15 residues long. The CDR3 DNA sequence: TGTGCCAGCTCACCTTCACAGGGTTCGCACACTGAAGCTTTCTTT. Its protein product is CASSPSQGSHTEAFF.

The chain combines TRBV7-2 with TRBJ1-5; the match to TRBD1 covers 9 bases. Germline CDR1 and CDR2: SGHTA and FQGNSA. The CDR3 spans 15 residues. The V gene end was trimmed by 1 base and the J gene end by 5 bases; junction bases not matched to a gene: 3. CDR3 protein: CASSLGDRADQPQHF. In DNA, the CDR3 is TGTGCCAGCAGCTTAGGGGACAGGGCGGATCAGCCCCAGCATTTT.

The genes are TRBV11-1 and TRBJ2-7; D may be TRBD2 (5 bases). The V end was cut by 8 bases, the J end by 0 bases, with 14 bases between. This CDR3 spans 14 amino acids. Per the germline V gene, CDR1 is SGHAT and CDR2 is FQDESV (reference sequence). This CDR3 reads CASARAGNSYEQYF. The CDR3 nucleotides read TGTGCCAGCGCTCGGGCGGGTAACTCCTACGAGCAGTACTTC.

The CDR3 nucleotides read TGCGCCAGCAGCCTTCCGGGACAGCCCTCCTACAATGAGCAGTTCTTC. Amino acids: CASSLPGQPSYNEQFF. The V gene is TRBV4-1, the J gene TRBJ2-1; TRBD1 agrees at 7 bases. This CDR3 has 16 amino acids. Trimming took 4 bases from V and 0 from J; bases not matched to a gene: 6. The germline gives CDR1 MGHRA, CDR2 YSYEKL.

The V gene is TRBV28, the J gene TRBJ2-7, with 10 bases fitting TRBD1. This CDR3 has 15 residues. The germline gives CDR1 MDHEN, CDR2 SYDVKM. V lost 3 bases to trimming and J lost 3 bases; unmatched junction nucleotides: 5. CDR3 loop: CASSFRTGGNYEQYF. CDR3 in DNA: TGTGCCAGCAGTTTTCGGACAGGGGGGAACTACGAGCAGTACTTC. Drawing the rest from reference TRBV28 and TRBJ2-7, the complete variable domain is DVKVTQSSRYLVKRTGEKVFLECVQDMDHENMFWYRQDPGLGLRLIYFSYDVKMKEKGDIPEGYSVSREKKERFSLILESASTNQTSMYLCASSFRTGGNYEQYFGPGTRLTVT.

The CDR3 DNA sequence: TGTGCCAGCAGCTTAGGGGGACAGGGGGGTAGCGCCAAAAACATTCAGTACTTC. It specifies CASSLGGQGGSAKNIQYF. The chain has TRBV11-2 and TRBJ2-4, with 11 bases that match TRBD1. In germline, CDR1 is SGHAT, CDR2 FQNNGV. This CDR3 has 18 residues. The trim removed 1 base at V and 1 base at J, leaving 6 bases unmatched.

This chain links TRBV19 with TRBJ2-7, with 12 bases identical to TRBD2. This CDR3 spans 15 amino acids. J gave up 5 bases and V 1 base, and 3 bases lay outside the gene matches. CDR1 LNHDA and CDR2 SQIVND come from the germline V gene (reference sequence). The CDR3 loop is CASSIGLAGVHEQYF. DNA for the CDR3: TGTGCCAGTAGTATAGGACTAGCGGGAGTCCACGAGCAGTACTTC. The whole variable domain, remainder taken from reference TRBV19 and TRBJ2-7, is DGGITQSPKYLFRKEGQNVTLSCEQNLNHDAMYWYRQDPGQGLRLIYYSQIVNDFQKGDIAEGYSVSREKKESFPLTVTSAQKNPTAFYLCASSIGLAGVHEQYFGPGTRLTVT.

As DNA, the CDR3 is TGCGCCAGCAGCCCCGAGAGAGAAGCCTACGAGCAGTACTTC. Translation gives CASSPEREAYEQYF. The chain recombines TRBV4-3 with TRBJ2-5; D not certain. The DNA matches TRBJ2-7 better at its end, which makes the J call doubtful. The CDR3 extends over 14 amino acids. The germline gives CDR1 LGHNA, CDR2 YSLEER.

The V call is TRBV7-2, the J call TRBJ2-1; 12 positions match TRBD2. Trimming removed 6 bases from V and 9 bases from J; junction bases left unmatched: 21. Looked up from germline, CDR1 is SGHTA and CDR2 is FQGNSA. This CDR3 is 19 amino acids long. DNA for the CDR3: TGTGCCAGCAGTGGGGTGGTACTAGCGGGAGGCCCCTCCGGGGTTGAGCAGTTCTTC. Its protein product is CASSGVVLAGGPSGVEQFF.

This chain joins TRBV14 and TRBJ1-1; D not resolved. The ends were cut back, 3 bases at V and 5 bases at J, with 19 bases in the middle. The CDR3 is 16 amino acids. Germline CDR1 and CDR2: SGHDN and FVKESK. The CDR3 nucleotides read TGTGCCAGCAGCCACCCTACCCCGGGAGGTAGAACTGAAGCTTTCTTT. It translates to CASSHPTPGGRTEAFF.

The chain has TRBV27 and TRBJ1-2; D is possibly TRBD1 (6 bases). Trimming left V 6 bases short and J 6 bases short, with 14 bases between. Germline assignment: CDR1 MNHEY and CDR2 SMNVEV (reference sequence). This CDR3 is 13 amino acids long. The CDR3 bases are TGTGCCAGCAGCGAGGGGGAGGGCCATGGCTACACCTTC. Translated: CASSEGEGHGYTF.

This chain joins TRBV9 and TRBJ2-1, with D perhaps TRBD1 (5 bases). The CDR3 is 12 amino acids. From germline, CDR1 is SGDLS and CDR2 YYNGEE. V gave up 4 bases and J gave up 9 bases, with 11 bases separating them. The CDR3 coding sequence is TGTGCCAGCAGCACTTCTAGGGGTGAGCAGTTCTTC. Protein: CASSTSRGEQFF.

The chain recombines TRBV6-5 with TRBJ2-1; D gene uncertain. V lost 6 bases and J lost 10, with 22 bases in between. Germline V gene lookup returns CDR1 MNHEY and CDR2 SVGAGI. This CDR3 region has 15 residues. In DNA form, the CDR3 reads TGTGCCAGCAGGCCCCTGGGCGACACCCTCAGGGAGCAGTTCTTC. Its translation: CASRPLGDTLREQFF.

V usage is TRBV27 and J usage is TRBJ1-1; D possibly corresponds to TRBD1 (5 bases). V lost 6 bases to trimming and J lost 5 bases, with 13 bases between them. Germline-derived CDR1 and CDR2 are MNHEY and SMNVEV (reference sequence). This CDR3 is 13 amino acids long. The CDR3 bases are TGTGCCAGCAGCTACCAGGGTGGGACTGAAGCTTTCTTT. Protein product: CASSYQGGTEAFF.

The rearrangement links TRBV7-8 to TRBJ1-5; the D is unclear. The CDR3 is made up of 13 amino acids. V was cut by 2 bases and J by 5 bases, with 7 bases left in between. Germline V gene data show CDR1 as SGHVS and CDR2 as FQNEAQ. CDR3 sequence (DNA): TGTGCCAGCAGCTTATCCACATATCAGCCCCAGCATTTT. Its protein product is CASSLSTYQPQHF.

The chain joins TRBV15 to TRBJ2-2; 10 nucleotides align to TRBD1. Trimming at V came to 8 bases and at J to 4 bases, leaving 16 bases not matched to a gene. The germline CDR1 and CDR2 sequences are LNHNV and YYDKDF (reference sequence). The CDR3 loop spans 18 amino acids. CDR3 sequence (DNA): TGTGCCACCCGAGGAACACCGGGACAGGGGTCGGGCACCGGGGAGCTGTTTTTT. Translating gives CATRGTPGQGSGTGELFF.

The chain is built from TRBV7-3 and TRBJ2-1; D uncertain. This CDR3 is 13 amino acids long. The V end lost 2 bases, the J end lost 6 bases, and 8 bases lay between the germline ends. CDR1 and CDR2 (germline): SGHTA, FQGTGA. CDR3 coding DNA: TGTGCCAGCAGCTTACCGGGTCGCAATGAGCAGTTCTTC. Protein: CASSLPGRNEQFF.

The chain employs TRBV7-9 and TRBJ2-7; the D gene is possibly TRBD2 (5 bases). The germline V and J ends were trimmed by 0 bases and 3 bases, with 9 bases remaining between them. The CDR3 has 14 residues. CDR1 is SEHNR and CDR2 is FQNEAQ in the germline V gene (reference sequence). CDR3: CASSLAGVGYEQYF. CDR3 nucleotides: TGTGCCAGCAGCTTAGCGGGAGTAGGCTACGAGCAGTACTTC.

This clone has just one count. The V and J genes are TRBV5-6 and TRBJ2-3; 10 bases are a match to TRBD1. The junction had 6 bases not matched to a gene; V was cut back by 4 bases and J by 1 base. Germline-derived CDR1 and CDR2 are SGHDT and YYEEEE. The CDR3 totals 16 residues. The CDR3 sequence is CASSAAGTGGTDTQYF. Here the CDR3 DNA reads TGTGCCAGCAGCGCTGCCGGGACAGGGGGCACAGATACGCAGTATTTT.

This chain connects TRBV27 to TRBJ2-5; 8 bases fit TRBD2. CDR3 length: 17 amino acids. V was pared by 3 bases and J by 3 bases, with 12 bases of the junction left unmatched. Germline V gene sequence: CDR1 MNHEY, CDR2 SMNVEV (reference sequence). The CDR3 reads CASSFRGGSGTKETQYF. As DNA, the CDR3 is TGTGCCAGCAGTTTCCGGGGGGGTAGCGGGACCAAAGAGACCCAGTACTTC.